This TCR beta chain came from a study of cytomegalovirus exposure and HLA in healthy donors. Overall study findings and caveats: Presence/absence analyses supposed approximately even sequencing depth among donors.

13 Jbeta primers and 60 Vbeta primers were used for the PCR. This table comes from immunoSEQ multiplex PCR, and its TCRdb copy is limited to in-frame clones, with some not included. Altogether 150,000 to 200,000 clones are present, roughly 82% being singletons, with the ten largest covering approximately 1.5%. Trimming removed 7 bases from V and 2 bases from J, with 11 bases in between. Germline CDR1 and CDR2: MDHEN and SYDVKM. The CDR3 has 14 residues. Regarding this clone: The antigen is not known.

The chain has TRBV28 and TRBJ1-4, with D hard to call. The sequenced sample was PBMCs. This receptor was identified in a girl between 10 and 17 years old in good health and CMV-seropositive. The CDR3 loop is CASIAGSTNEKLFF. Written as DNA, the CDR3 is TGTGCCAGCATTGCAGGTTCCACTAATGAAAAACTGTTTTTT. Variable domain in full (rest from reference TRBV28 and TRBJ1-4): DVKVTQSSRYLVKRTGEKVFLECVQDMDHENMFWYRQDPGLGLRLIYFSYDVKMKEKGDIPEGYSVSREKKERFSLILESASTNQTSMYLCASIAGSTNEKLFFGSGTQLSVL.